This T cell receptor beta chain appears in the sequencing data of a study of breast tumors, draining lymph nodes, adjacent tissues. Study-level results: Tumor TCR diversity was below lymph nodes but above nontumor tissue.

Between the trimmed V and J ends, which lost 6 bases and 7 bases, there was a span of 10 bases. The CDR3 runs to 13 residues. In germline, CDR1 is MNHEY, CDR2 SVGAGI. Breast cancer patients provided tissue from their axillary draining lymph nodes. From the multiplex PCR reads, TCRdb called clonotypes with MiXCR, one entry per CDR3 protein. The table records approximately 190,000 distinct CDR3 sequences, over 25% of them present only once. As concerns this clonotype: Its antigen is not identified. This could be a read error, since a much larger clone is one nucleotide away.

The sequencing sample was made of axillary lymph node tissue. The V gene is TRBV6-5, the J gene TRBJ1-6; a weak D match, TRBD1 (5 bases). The source is a female donor with breast cancer. Some clones in this sample may be carry-over from other donors' samples. The CDR3 sequence is CASRRRTNSPLHF. The DNA for the CDR3 is TGTGCCAGCAGGCGACGGACAAATTCACCCCTCCACTTT.